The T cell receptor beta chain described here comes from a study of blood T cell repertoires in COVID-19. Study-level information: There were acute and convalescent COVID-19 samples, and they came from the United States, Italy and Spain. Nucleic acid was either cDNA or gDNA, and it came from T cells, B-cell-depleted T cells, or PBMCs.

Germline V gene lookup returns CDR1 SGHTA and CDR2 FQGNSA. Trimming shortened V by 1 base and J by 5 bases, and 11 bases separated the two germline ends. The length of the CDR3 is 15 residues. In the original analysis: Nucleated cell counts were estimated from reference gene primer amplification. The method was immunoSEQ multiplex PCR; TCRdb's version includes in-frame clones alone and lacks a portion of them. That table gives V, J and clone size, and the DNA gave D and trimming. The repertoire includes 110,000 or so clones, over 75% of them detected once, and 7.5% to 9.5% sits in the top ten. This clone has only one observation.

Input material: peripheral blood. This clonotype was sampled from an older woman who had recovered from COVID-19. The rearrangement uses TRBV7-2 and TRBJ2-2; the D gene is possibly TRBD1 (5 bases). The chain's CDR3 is CASSLEGVTTGELFF. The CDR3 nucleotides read TGTGCCAGCAGCTTAGAAGGGGTAACTACCGGGGAGCTGTTTTTT.